This passage covers 11 T cell receptor beta chains from one sample sequenced in a study of cytomegalovirus exposure and HLA in healthy donors. TCRdb's table, derived via immunoSEQ multiplex PCR, lists solely in-frame clones and lacks some. In the table there are around 260,000 clones, 90% of which are singletons. The specimen sequenced was PBMCs. The receptors derive from a woman aged 25-40 years in good health and CMV-seronegative.

V gene TRBV5-8 combines with J gene TRBJ1-3; D is unresolved. This CDR3 contains 15 residues. Per the germline V gene, CDR1 is SGHTS and CDR2 is YDEGEE. Trimming took off 1 base at V and 0 bases at J, with 8 bases between the two ends. CDR3 amino acids: CASSLRFGSGNTIYF. The CDR3 bases are TGTGCCAGCAGCTTGAGATTCGGCTCTGGAAACACCATATATTTT.

The CDR3 reads CASSQGQGGSYEQYF. The CDR3 coding sequence is TGTGCCAGCAGCCAAGGACAGGGGGGCAGCTACGAGCAGTACTTC. V and J are TRBV14 and TRBJ2-7; TRBD1 agrees at 9 bases. The V gene end was trimmed by 1 base and the J gene end by 3 bases; junction bases not matched to a gene: 4. Germline V gene data show CDR1 as SGHDN and CDR2 as FVKESK. This CDR3 region has 15 residues.

This clone was counted once. V gene TRBV19 combines with J gene TRBJ2-1; the match to TRBD2 covers 10 bases. After removal of 3 bases from V and 0 bases from J, the junction contained 8 bases not matched to a gene. The CDR3 sequence is 18 residues long. Germline assignment: CDR1 LNHDA and CDR2 SQIVND (reference sequence). The CDR3 bases are TGTGCCAGTAGTATTACGGCTAGCGGGAGTCACTCCTACAATGAGCAGTTCTTC. Translating it yields CASSITASGSHSYNEQFF.

The J gene is TRBJ2-7, the V gene TRBV7-9; 9 bases match TRBD1. This CDR3 contains 14 residues. With 5 bases clipped from V and 5 bases from J, the junction kept 7 bases outside the gene matches. Germline CDR1 and CDR2: SEHNR and FQNEAQ (reference sequence). The chain's CDR3 is CASSKDRGDHEQYF. The CDR3 bases are TGTGCCAGCAGCAAGGACAGGGGAGACCACGAGCAGTACTTC. Combining the CDR3 with reference TRBV7-9 and TRBJ2-7 gives the whole variable domain DTGVSQNPRHKITKRGQNVTFRCDPISEHNRLYWYRQTLGQGPEFLTYFQNEAQLEKSRLLSDRFSAERPKGSFSTLEIQRTEQGDSAMYLCASSKDRGDHEQYFGPGTRLTVT.

The chain couples TRBV9 to TRBJ2-2, with 8 bases that match TRBD1. Germline-derived CDR1 and CDR2 are SGDLS and YYNGEE. With V trimmed by 6 bases and J by 4 bases, 8 bases remained unmatched. This CDR3 has 15 amino acids. CDR3 in amino acids: CASNSQGAATGELFF. CDR3 sequence (DNA): TGTGCCAGCAATTCTCAGGGGGCAGCCACCGGGGAGCTGTTTTTT. Supplemented by reference TRBV9 and TRBJ2-2, the full variable domain reads DSGVTQTPKHLITATGQRVTLRCSPRSGDLSVYWYQQSLDQGLQFLIQYYNGEERAKGNILERFSAQQFPDLHSELNLSSLELGDSALYFCASNSQGAATGELFFGEGSRLTVL.

A single count supports this clone. The CDR3 loop reads CASSLARGRVYNEQFF. In DNA, the CDR3 is TGTGCCAGCAGCTTAGCCCGCGGGAGGGTTTACAATGAGCAGTTCTTC. The gene calls are TRBV11-2 and TRBJ2-1; the match to TRBD2 covers 9 bases. V lost 1 base, J lost 4 bases, and 5 bases stayed unmatched. CDR1 is SGHAT, CDR2 FQNNGV, per germline. CDR3 length: 16 amino acids.

The chain recombines TRBV15 with TRBJ1-4; 7 bases agree with TRBD1. This CDR3 spans 16 amino acids. The V and J ends lost 0 bases and 7 bases, in that order; junction bases with no gene match: 8. Germline-derived CDR1 and CDR2 are LNHNV and YYDKDF (reference sequence). The CDR3 bases are TGTGCCACCAGCAGAGATCGAGGGGGCTTAGGTGAAAAACTGTTTTTT. This codes for CATSRDRGGLGEKLFF.

This clone was seen just once. This chain uses TRBV5-4 with TRBJ2-2; no firm D call. The CDR3 totals 14 residues. V was shortened by 5 bases and J by 4 bases, with 12 bases between the two germline ends. The germline V gene encodes CDR1 SGHNT and CDR2 YYREEE (reference sequence). CDR3 residues: CASSSIVGTGELFF. CDR3 DNA sequence: TGTGCCAGCAGTTCTATTGTCGGCACCGGGGAGCTGTTTTTT.

This chain links TRBV27 with TRBJ2-7, with 8 nucleotides matching TRBD2. The V gene's germline CDR1 is MNHEY and CDR2 SMNVEV (reference sequence). V shed 5 bases and J 3 bases; nucleotides not matched to a gene: 9. This CDR3 has 15 residues. CDR3 region: CASSPRAGANYEQYF. CDR3 nucleotides: TGTGCCAGCAGTCCGCGAGCGGGAGCGAACTACGAGCAGTACTTC.

This chain joins TRBV5-8 and TRBJ2-2, with D maybe TRBD2 (5 bases). The CDR3 extends over 15 amino acids. Germline assignment: CDR1 SGHTS and CDR2 YDEGEE. V shed 0 bases and J shed 8 bases, with 14 bases lying between them. The CDR3 region is CASSLEGLPGGELFF. The CDR3 DNA follows: TGTGCCAGCAGCTTGGAAGGCCTCCCGGGGGGGGAGCTGTTTTTT.

Comment on this clone: In the same sample, other DNA sequences code for this CDR3. The chain combines TRBV28 with TRBJ2-7; D not certain. The CDR3 runs 11 residues. The V end lost 2 bases, the J end lost 2 bases, and 1 base lay between the germline ends. CDR1 and CDR2 from the germline V gene are MDHEN and SYDVKM. For the CDR3, the DNA is TGTGCCAGCAGTTTAACCTACGAGCAGTACTTC. Translated, it gives CASSLTYEQYF. Full variable domain (remainder filled in from reference TRBV28 and TRBJ2-7): DVKVTQSSRYLVKRTGEKVFLECVQDMDHENMFWYRQDPGLGLRLIYFSYDVKMKEKGDIPEGYSVSREKKERFSLILESASTNQTSMYLCASSLTYEQYFGPGTRLTVT.